This T cell receptor beta chain was observed in a study of blood T cells in healthy people across ages (dated by TCRdb to between 2014 and 2017). For context, the study as a whole: Template switching captured roughly one uniquely barcoded TCR beta cDNA molecule per two T cells in model experiments. Using deep sequencing normalized with unique cDNA molecular identifiers, the study measured how TCR beta repertoire diversity changes with age. Two additional independent replicas of 1 million unique cDNA reads from the same blood draw were analyzed for two donors (one aged 18 to 30 and one aged 80 or older). The donors were split into four age groups: young (average 16 years), middle-aged (nearly 40), aged (more than 60) and long-lived (roughly 77). To avoid experimental bias, donors of different ages were randomly spread across the sequencing lanes.

This clonotype was seen many times. The specificity of this receptor is unknown. Nothing much larger sits one base from this clone, and base qualities are not available. The donors were roughly 39 Caucasian individuals from Russia, aged roughly 6 to 100 years, who were systemically healthy. Each donor gave approximately 10 milliliters of peripheral blood, collected into EDTA-treated Vacutainer tubes. Ficoll-Paque density-gradient centrifugation was used to isolate PBMCs, with at least 6.5 million per sample. Total RNA, at least 5.5 micrograms per sample, was extracted from PBMCs with Trizol reagent. For every donor, flow cytometry on a PBMC aliquot measured the percentage of naive CD45RAhigh/CD27high T cells. The method was 5' RACE. The sequencing machine was an Illumina HiSeq 2500. The second PCR ran for roughly 6 to 11 cycles and used a J-beta primer mix along with a sample-barcoded 5' primer. Each TCR beta cDNA molecule received a unique molecular identifier from a template-switch 5' adaptor carrying 12 random nucleotides. At least 2.5 million CDR3-containing paired-end reads were obtained from each sample. The Mint cDNA synthesis kit, primed by a TRBC-specific oligonucleotide, was used to synthesize first-strand cDNA from all RNA. After uracil-DNA glycosylase treatment, a first 18-cycle PCR used universal primers M1SS and BC2_uni_R on all cDNA. The original methods were these. Normalization of each sample was performed by random selection of 1 million high-quality reads, each carrying a distinct molecular identifier. Instead of being binned into consensus sequences, reads that shared molecular identifiers were thrown out. MiTCR, with a Q25 quality threshold and the strictest error-elimination algorithm, was used for CDR3 identification, clonotype clustering and error correction. A nonparametric unseen species model with Euler transformation was used to estimate lower-bound total TCR beta diversity. TCRdb ran its own pipeline on the public reads, namely fastp trimming at Q25 and MiXCR clone calling, and kept in-frame beta chains. Merged by CDR3 protein, the rows form single entries marked with the most common genes and DNA. In this record, the V and J calls reflect TCRdb's handling and not the investigators' own analysis. The sample table records hundreds of thousands of distinct CDR3 sequences; 45% to 65% of these occur just once. Over 30% of the sample is taken by the ten largest.

The trim is 3 bases for V and 2 bases for J, with a gap of 9 bases between the germline ends. Including the terminal cysteine and phenylalanine, the CDR3 comprises 13 residues. Only CDR3 DNA is held: 39 bases, read in frame from base 1. As encoded in the germline V gene, CDR1 is SGDLS while CDR2 is YYNGEE. The research as a whole found: As age increased, observed TCR beta diversity per million T cells dropped in a roughly linear way, and a significant reduction was already evident by age about 40. The CMV infection status of donors was not known, potentially confounding age-related changes in expanded clonotypes. Estimates of total diversity based on one million sequenced T cells were considered lower bounds and underestimates. Compared with the aged group, more naive CD4+ T cells, fewer expanded clones and increased TCR diversity were shown by the long-lived group, suggesting age selection. Since profiling was done on bulk unsorted PBMCs, naive and antigen-experienced compartments could not be conclusively compared. The percentage of naive T cells measured by flow cytometry correlated strongly with observed TCR beta diversity.

The rearrangement combines TRBV9 with TRBJ2-7, and the D gene may be TRBD1, 5 bases matching. The receptor was derived from a man in his 60s in good health. The material sequenced was blood. In nucleotides, the sequence is TGTGCCAGCAGCGGGCAGGGCGCCTACGAGCAGTACTTC. This gives the protein CASSGQGAYEQYF. Reference TRBV9 and TRBJ2-7 genes cover what lies past the CDR3, so the full variable domain is DSGVTQTPKHLITATGQRVTLRCSPRSGDLSVYWYQQSLDQGLQFLIQYYNGEERAKGNILERFSAQQFPDLHSELNLSSLELGDSALYFCASSGQGAYEQYFGPGTRLTVT.